The 27 T cell receptor beta chains given below trace back to one sample, sequenced in a study of blood T cell repertoires in COVID-19. This table comes from immunoSEQ multiplex PCR, and its TCRdb copy is limited to in-frame clones, with some not included. The sample contains 140,000 to 150,000 clones, 88% of which appear only once. The sequencing sample was made of peripheral blood. The receptors were gathered from a man in his 60s with active or convalescent COVID-19.

This CDR3 is CASSLARAGGETQYF. Written as DNA, the CDR3 is TGTGCCAGCAGCTTGGCCCGGGCGGGAGGTGAGACCCAGTACTTC. The chain has TRBV5-4 and TRBJ2-5, with 8 nucleotides matching TRBD2. V lost 0 bases to trimming and J lost 5 bases; unmatched junction nucleotides: 6. The CDR3 runs to 15 residues. Germline values: CDR1 SGHNT, CDR2 YYREEE (reference sequence).

The gene calls are TRBV7-3 and TRBJ2-1; a possible D gene is TRBD2 (6 bases). The CDR3 consists of 18 residues. The germline V and J ends were trimmed by 0 bases and 2 bases, with 17 bases remaining between them. Per the germline V gene, CDR1 is SGHTA and CDR2 is FQGTGA. DNA for the CDR3: TGTGCCAGCAGCTTAACGACTCGGGAGACTCTCCCCTACAATGAGCAGTTCTTC. Translation gives CASSLTTRETLPYNEQFF. The full variable domain, with the rest looked up from reference TRBV7-3 and TRBJ2-1, is GAGVSQTPSNKVTEKGKYVELRCDPISGHTALYWYRQSLGQGPEFLIYFQGTGAADDSGLPNDRFFAVRPEGSVSTLKIQRTERGDSAVYLCASSLTTRETLPYNEQFFGPGTRLTVL.

The rearrangement joins TRBV7-2 to TRBJ2-1; TRBD1 aligns across 7 bases. The germline V gene encodes CDR1 SGHTA and CDR2 FQGNSA. The J segment lost 5 bases and the V segment lost 5 bases, leaving 6 bases of the junction unmatched. The length of the CDR3 is 14 residues. CDR3 DNA sequence: TGTGCCAGCAGCCGTCAGGGGGTGAACAATGAGCAGTTCTTC. It is translated as CASSRQGVNNEQFF. The full variable domain, its missing parts supplied by reference TRBV7-2 and TRBJ2-1, is GAGVSQSPSNKVTEKGKDVELRCDPISGHTALYWYRQSLGQGLEFLIYFQGNSAPDKSGLPSDRFSAERTGGSVSTLTIQRTQQEDSAVYLCASSRQGVNNEQFFGPGTRLTVL.

A few counts support this clone. CDR3 sequence (DNA): TGTGCCAGCAGTTTATTGCCCGGGACAACTACTGACCGGCGCGAGCAGTACTTC. It encodes CASSLLPGTTTDRREQYF. This sequence joins TRBV28 and TRBJ2-7, with D perhaps TRBD1 (6 bases). The germline V gene has CDR1 MDHEN and CDR2 SYDVKM. CDR3 length equals 18 residues. Between the trimmed V and J ends, which lost 1 base and 6 bases, there was a span of 25 bases.

This chain uses TRBV11-1 with TRBJ2-1; 10 nucleotides agree with TRBD2. The germline V gene encodes CDR1 SGHAT and CDR2 FQDESV (reference sequence). The CDR3 is 14 amino acids. Losses at the gene ends were 6 bases for V and 6 bases for J; bases not matched to a gene: 5. Here the CDR3 reads CASRGLASGNEQFF. CDR3 nucleotide sequence: TGTGCCAGCAGGGGACTAGCGAGTGGCAATGAGCAGTTCTTC.

This chain connects TRBV28 to TRBJ1-5; D perhaps matches TRBD1 (5 bases). The CDR3 is 13 residues long. Germline V CDR1 and CDR2: MDHEN, SYDVKM. V shed 6 bases and J shed 4 bases, with 10 bases lying between them. This CDR3 reads CASRNQGNQPQHF. DNA for the CDR3: TGTGCCAGCAGGAATCAGGGAAATCAGCCCCAGCATTTT.

DNA of the CDR3: TGTGCCAGCAGTAACTCAATTGGGGGCGGAGGCACTGAAGCTTTCTTT. It translates to CASSNSIGGGGTEAFF. The J gene is TRBJ1-1, the V gene TRBV28, with D perhaps matching TRBD1 (6 bases). Germline values: CDR1 MDHEN, CDR2 SYDVKM. This CDR3 is 16 amino acids long. Trimming removed 5 bases from V and 4 bases from J, with 20 bases in between.

V and J are TRBV10-1 and TRBJ2-1, with 10 positions matching TRBD2. The trim removed 5 bases at V and 6 bases at J, leaving 10 bases unmatched. From germline, CDR1 is WNHNN and CDR2 SYGVQD (reference sequence). The CDR3 contains 16 residues. Written as DNA, the CDR3 is TGCGCCAGCAGTTCAACGGGGACTAGCGTTTTCAATGAGCAGTTCTTC. Its translation: CASSSTGTSVFNEQFF.

The J gene is TRBJ2-1, the V gene TRBV7-3; 9 positions agree with TRBD2. Per the germline V gene, CDR1 is SGHTA and CDR2 is FQGTGA. CDR3 size: 16 residues. V trimming: 2 bases; J trimming: 7 bases; junction bases outside the gene matches: 9. CDR3 amino acids: CASSLGGGTSRNEQFF. The CDR3 region has the DNA TGTGCCAGCAGCTTAGGTGGAGGGACTAGCCGAAATGAGCAGTTCTTC.

There are many counts of this clone. The V and J genes are TRBV16 and TRBJ2-7; 10 bases map to TRBD2. Germline V gives CDR1 KGHSY, CDR2 FQNENV. V shed 4 bases, J shed 2 bases, and the junction held 5 bases outside the gene matches. CDR3 length equals 15 residues. CDR3 nucleotides: TGTGCCAGCAGCCTGCGGACTAGCGGCGCCTACGAGCAGTACTTC. It encodes CASSLRTSGAYEQYF.

This chain links TRBV9 with TRBJ1-3; D call uncertain. Per germline, CDR1 SGDLS and CDR2 YYNGEE. Between the trimmed V and J ends, which lost 3 bases and 3 bases, there was a span of 16 bases. This CDR3 is 16 amino acids long. DNA for the CDR3: TGTGCCAGCAGCGCCGATCAGCAGGCAGGTGGAAACACCATATATTTT. This sequence encodes CASSADQQAGGNTIYF.

There are a few counts of this clone. The V gene is TRBV7-6, the J gene TRBJ2-2; 8 bases agree with TRBD1. The germline V gene encodes CDR1 SGHVS and CDR2 FNYEAQ. The CDR3 length is 15 residues. Trimming took 1 base from V and 6 from J; bases not matched to a gene: 4. The DNA of the CDR3 is TGTGCCAGCAGCTTAGTCGTGACAGGGGCCGGGGAGCTGTTTTTT. It is translated as CASSLVVTGAGELFF. Supplemented by reference TRBV7-6 and TRBJ2-2, the full variable domain reads GAGVSQSPRYKVTKRGQDVALRCDPISGHVSLYWYRQALGQGPEFLTYFNYEAQQDKSGLPNDRFSAERPEGSISTLTIQRTEQRDSAMYRCASSLVVTGAGELFFGEGSRLTVL.

The rearrangement links TRBV29-1 to TRBJ2-5; 7 bases line up with TRBD2. The ends lost 0 bases at V and 4 bases at J; junction bases unmatched: 11. The CDR3 contains 16 residues. CDR1 is SQVTM, CDR2 ANQGSEA, per germline. CDR3 sequence reads: CSVEDLGDTGGETQYF. The CDR3, as DNA: TGCAGCGTTGAAGATCTAGGAGATACGGGGGGAGAGACCCAGTACTTC.

This chain connects TRBV3-1 (or the pseudogene TRBV3-2) to TRBJ1-1; tentatively, D is TRBD1 (5 bases). Germline assignment: CDR1 LGHDT and CDR2 YNNKEL (reference sequence). Trimming shortened V by 4 bases and J by 10 bases, and 13 bases separated the two germline ends. CDR3 length: 12 residues. The CDR3 spells CASSLSGGGAFF. The CDR3, as DNA: TGTGCCAGCAGCCTAAGCGGGGGAGGAGCTTTCTTT.

The V gene is TRBV6-2 or TRBV6-3, the J gene TRBJ2-3; TRBD2 matches at 7 bases. Germline V gene lookup returns CDR1 MNHEY and CDR2 SVGEGT. This CDR3 comprises 16 residues. Trimming cost V 6 bases and J 5 bases; bases outside gene matches: 14. In DNA form, the CDR3 reads TGTGCCAGCAGCCGGATTCAAAGCGGGACCGTAGATACGCAGTATTTT. Its protein is CASSRIQSGTVDTQYF.

The chain links TRBV12-3 or TRBV12-4 to TRBJ2-7; no firm D call. The CDR3 is made up of 13 amino acids. V was clipped by 3 bases and J by 7 bases, with 13 bases between them. CDR3 protein: CASSFGSGFEQYF. The CDR3 DNA reads as TGTGCCAGCAGTTTTGGATCCGGGTTTGAGCAGTACTTC.

This clone was seen just once. The genes are TRBV6-2 or TRBV6-3 and TRBJ2-1, with TRBD2 as a possible D gene (7 bases). CDR1 and CDR2 (germline): MNHEY, SVGEGT. The CDR3 extends over 17 amino acids. V lost 7 bases and J 5 bases, leaving 24 bases between the germline ends. CDR3 DNA sequence: TGTGCCAGCATTTATGCGGGGGCTAGCAGGTATAACAATGAGCAGTTCTTC. As protein: CASIYAGASRYNNEQFF.

The genes are TRBV7-3 and TRBJ2-3; maybe TRBD2 (7 bases). Germline loops: CDR1 SGHTA, CDR2 FQGTGA. V was clipped by 5 bases and J by 2 bases, with 17 bases between them. The CDR3 runs to 16 residues. The CDR3 loop is CASSPVGEGDTDTQYF. The CDR3 bases are TGTGCCAGCAGCCCAGTGGGGGAGGGGGACACAGATACGCAGTATTTT.

This sequence joins TRBV10-3 and TRBJ2-7; TRBD2 aligns across 8 bases. This CDR3 has 13 residues. Germline CDR1 is ENHRY and CDR2 is SYGVKD. The ends lost 5 bases at V and 4 bases at J; junction bases unmatched: 4. The CDR3 DNA is TGTGCCATCAGTCCCGGGGGGGAATACGAGCAGTACTTC. As protein: CAISPGGEYEQYF.

The chain links TRBV30 to TRBJ1-5; 7 positions agree with TRBD1. The CDR3 spans 14 residues. After removal of 3 bases from V and 5 bases from J, the junction contained 7 bases not matched to a gene. Germline-derived CDR1 and CDR2 are GTSNPN and SVGIG (reference sequence). The CDR3, as DNA: TGTGCCTGGAGCTATACAGGGGATGATCAGCCCCAGCATTTT. Translating gives CAWSYTGDDQPQHF.

CDR3 bases: TGTGCCAGCAGTTTAGAACTAGCGCAAGTTTACGAGCAGTACTTC. Amino acids: CASSLELAQVYEQYF. The chain is built from TRBV4-2 and TRBJ2-7; TRBD2 agrees at 7 bases. The V gene's germline CDR1 is LGHNA and CDR2 YNFKEQ. The CDR3 consists of 15 residues. Trimming removed 6 bases from V and 4 bases from J; junction bases left unmatched: 12.

The chain combines TRBV27 with TRBJ1-1; D perhaps matches TRBD1 (5 bases). CDR1 MNHEY and CDR2 SMNVEV come from the germline V gene (reference sequence). The CDR3 is made up of 15 amino acids. V lost 3 bases to trimming and J lost 1 base, with 12 bases between them. The CDR3 nucleotides read TGTGCCAGCAGTTTTCGGGGGAACGCGAACACTGAAGCTTTCTTT. Protein sequence: CASSFRGNANTEAFF.

The V call is TRBV2, the J call TRBJ2-1, with 9 bases aligning to TRBD1. The germline V gene has CDR1 SNHLY and CDR2 FYNNEI. The CDR3 length is 16 residues. Unmatched junction bases numbered 13, after V lost 5 bases and J lost 8 bases. CDR3 nucleotide sequence: TGTGCCAGCAGTCACTCGACAGGGACAGGGATCCATGAGCAGTTCTTC. It translates to CASSHSTGTGIHEQFF.

The genes are TRBV29-1 and TRBJ1-4, with 7 bases matching TRBD1. With V trimmed by 4 bases and J by 13 bases, 9 bases remained unmatched. The germline V gene has CDR1 SQVTM and CDR2 ANQGSEA. The CDR3 consists of 12 residues. The CDR3 protein is CSVGDSLARLFF. The CDR3 nucleotides are TGCAGCGTTGGGGACAGCTTAGCAAGACTGTTTTTT.

The genes are TRBV15 and TRBJ2-1, with 12 bases identical to TRBD2. There are 15 residues in the CDR3. The germline V gene encodes CDR1 LNHNV and CDR2 YYDKDF (reference sequence). The V gene end was trimmed by 3 bases and the J gene end by 7 bases; junction bases not matched to a gene: 4. The CDR3 DNA follows: TGTGCCACCAGCAGTAGGACTAGCGGGGTAAATGAGCAGTTCTTC. Translating gives CATSSRTSGVNEQFF. The full variable domain, with the rest looked up from reference TRBV15 and TRBJ2-1, is DAMVIQNPRYQVTQFGKPVTLSCSQTLNHNVMYWYQQKSSQAPKLLFHYYDKDFNNEADTPDNFQSRRPNTSFCFLDIRSPGLGDTAMYLCATSSRTSGVNEQFFGPGTRLTVL.

V gene TRBV3-1 (or the pseudogene TRBV3-2) combines with J gene TRBJ2-3, with a tentative D call TRBD2 (6 bases). Looked up from germline, CDR1 is LGHDT and CDR2 is YNNKEL (reference sequence). This CDR3 has 17 amino acids. The V and J ends lost 4 bases and 2 bases respectively, with 19 bases between them. The CDR3 is CASSRTGERAYTDTQYF. The CDR3 DNA follows: TGTGCCAGCAGCCGAACGGGAGAACGGGCTTACACAGATACGCAGTATTTT.

V and J are TRBV28 and TRBJ2-2; a weak D match, TRBD2 (6 bases). The CDR3 has 17 residues. Germline V lookup: CDR1 MDHEN, CDR2 SYDVKM. The ends were cut back, 5 bases at V and 0 bases at J, with 16 bases in the middle. This chain's CDR3 is CASSRIAVTPNTGELFF. CDR3 in DNA: TGTGCCAGCAGTAGAATAGCGGTAACTCCGAACACCGGGGAGCTGTTTTTT.